A selection of T cell receptor beta chains follows, all from one sample in a study of sequential checkpoint blockade in melanoma. Libraries were prepared by immunoSEQ multiplex PCR; TCRdb keeps only in-frame clonotypes and omits some of them. Of around 18,000 clones listed, about 75% are singletons. Specimen: CD8+ T cells sorted from blood (inferred from file names), collected from a patient given nivolumab and ipilimumab in sequence. These receptors all stem from a human donor with melanoma. The CDR3 runs from the conserved cysteine through the conserved F or W. Fields, in order: CDR3 protein, CDR3 DNA, clone size, D gene, V gene, J gene. The D gene is left open where the match is weak. Only some rows state a clone size, as once, few, many or a class for expanded clones.

CDR3: CASSQRAPGTEAFF
DNA: TGTGCCAGCAGCCAGCGGGCCCCCGGGACTGAAGCTTTCTTT
size: -
D: -
V: TRBV6-5
J: TRBJ1-1

CDR3: CASSLDRGSYEQYF
DNA: TGTGCCAGCAGCTTGGACAGGGGCTCCTACGAGCAGTACTTC
size: -
D: TRBD1
V: TRBV5-6
J: TRBJ2-7

CDR3: CASSLSAGGYSGANVLTF
DNA: TGTGCCAGCAGCTTATCGGCAGGGGGCTACTCTGGGGCCAACGTCCTGACTTTC
size: -
D: TRBD1
V: TRBV11-2
J: TRBJ2-6

CDR3: CASRPIKETGTGEQYF
DNA: TGTGCCAGCAGGCCCATTAAGGAGACAGGGACAGGCGAGCAGTACTTC
size: -
D: TRBD1
V: TRBV27
J: TRBJ2-7

CDR3: CASSYTGRGETQYF
DNA: TGTGCCAGCAGTTATACAGGGCGCGGGGAGACCCAGTACTTC
size: -
D: -
V: TRBV6-6
J: TRBJ2-5

CDR3: CASSLAGTGREQYF
DNA: TGTGCCAGCAGCCTAGCCGGGACAGGGAGGGAGCAGTACTTC
size: -
D: TRBD1
V: TRBV6-5
J: TRBJ2-7

CDR3: CASSQGDGGYTF
DNA: TGTGCCAGCAGCCAAGGCGACGGGGGCTACACCTTC
size: -
D: -
V: TRBV4-2
J: TRBJ1-2

CDR3: CASSLYEGGSYGYTF
DNA: TGCGCCAGCAGTCTCTATGAGGGAGGAAGCTATGGCTACACCTTC
size: few
D: -
V: TRBV4-3
J: TRBJ1-2

CDR3: CASSVGQLSTDTQYF
DNA: TGTGCCAGCAGCGTAGGACAGCTTAGCACAGATACGCAGTATTTT
size: -
D: -
V: TRBV9
J: TRBJ2-3

CDR3: CASRGEGSNQPQHF
DNA: TGCGCCAGCAGAGGGGAAGGAAGCAATCAGCCCCAGCATTTT
size: -
D: -
V: TRBV5-1
J: TRBJ1-5

CDR3: CASSTRQGGSYGYTF
DNA: TGTGCCAGCAGCACCCGACAGGGGGGAAGCTATGGCTACACCTTC
size: medium-sized
D: TRBD1
V: TRBV7-9
J: TRBJ1-2

CDR3: CASSHRDRGQYGYTF
DNA: TGTGCCAGCAGCCACCGGGACAGGGGGCAATATGGCTACACCTTC
size: -
D: TRBD1
V: TRBV7-9
J: TRBJ1-2